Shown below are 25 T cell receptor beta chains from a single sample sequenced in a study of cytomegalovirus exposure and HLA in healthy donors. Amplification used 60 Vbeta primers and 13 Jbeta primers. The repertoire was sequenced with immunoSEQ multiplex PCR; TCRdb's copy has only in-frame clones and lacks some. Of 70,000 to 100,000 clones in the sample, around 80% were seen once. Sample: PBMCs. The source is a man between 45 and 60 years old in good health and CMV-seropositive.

The CDR3 DNA follows: TGTGCCAGCAGCCTTAGACAGCACGTGAACACTGAAGCTTTCTTT. This encodes CASSLRQHVNTEAFF. This chain connects TRBV28 to TRBJ1-1; D possibly corresponds to TRBD1 (5 bases). The germline V gene encodes CDR1 MDHEN and CDR2 SYDVKM. The length of the CDR3 is 15 residues. Trimming pared 6 bases from V and 0 bases from J, leaving 14 bases between. The complete variable domain, with remaining parts taken from reference TRBV28 and TRBJ1-1, reads DVKVTQSSRYLVKRTGEKVFLECVQDMDHENMFWYRQDPGLGLRLIYFSYDVKMKEKGDIPEGYSVSREKKERFSLILESASTNQTSMYLCASSLRQHVNTEAFFGQGTRLTVV.

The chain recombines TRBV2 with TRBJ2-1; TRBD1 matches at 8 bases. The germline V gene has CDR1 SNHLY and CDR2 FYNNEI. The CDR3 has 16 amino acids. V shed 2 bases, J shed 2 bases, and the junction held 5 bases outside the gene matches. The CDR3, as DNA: TGTGCCAGCAGTGAACACCGACAGGGGACCTACAATGAGCAGTTCTTC. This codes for CASSEHRQGTYNEQFF.

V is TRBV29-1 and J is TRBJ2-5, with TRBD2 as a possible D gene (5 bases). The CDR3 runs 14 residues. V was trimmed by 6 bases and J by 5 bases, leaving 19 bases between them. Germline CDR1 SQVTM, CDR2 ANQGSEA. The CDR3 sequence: CSVPLTPGGETQYF. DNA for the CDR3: TGCAGCGTCCCCTTGACCCCCGGCGGGGAGACCCAGTACTTC.

The CDR3 DNA follows: TGTGCCAGCTTATCCTTCGGGGGTGGGGTAAATGAGCAGTTCTTC. Translation: CASLSFGGGVNEQFF. This chain joins TRBV27 and TRBJ2-1; D is possibly TRBD2 (6 bases). Germline CDR1 is MNHEY and CDR2 is SMNVEV (reference sequence). The CDR3 runs 15 residues. Trimming removed 8 bases at V and 7 bases at J, with 21 bases between.

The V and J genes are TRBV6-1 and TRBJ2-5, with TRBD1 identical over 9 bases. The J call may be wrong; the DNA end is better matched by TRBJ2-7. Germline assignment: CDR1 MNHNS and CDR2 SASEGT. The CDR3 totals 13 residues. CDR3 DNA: TGTGCCAGCGGGACAGGGTTATCCTACGAGCAGTACTTC. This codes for CASGTGLSYEQYF.

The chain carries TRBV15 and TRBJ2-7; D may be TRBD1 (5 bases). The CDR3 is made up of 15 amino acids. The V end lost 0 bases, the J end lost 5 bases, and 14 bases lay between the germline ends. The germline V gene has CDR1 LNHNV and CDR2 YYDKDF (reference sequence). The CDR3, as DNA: TGTGCCACCAGCAGAGATCAGGGTCTGGTTAACGAGCAGTACTTC. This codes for CATSRDQGLVNEQYF.

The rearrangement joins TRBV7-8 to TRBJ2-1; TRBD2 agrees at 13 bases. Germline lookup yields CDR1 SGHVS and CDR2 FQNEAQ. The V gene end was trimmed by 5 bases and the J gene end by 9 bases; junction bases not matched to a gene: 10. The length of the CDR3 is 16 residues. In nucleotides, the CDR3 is TGTGCCAGCAGCGGAGGGACTAGCGGGATTCAAACTGAGCAGTTCTTC. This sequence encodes CASSGGTSGIQTEQFF.

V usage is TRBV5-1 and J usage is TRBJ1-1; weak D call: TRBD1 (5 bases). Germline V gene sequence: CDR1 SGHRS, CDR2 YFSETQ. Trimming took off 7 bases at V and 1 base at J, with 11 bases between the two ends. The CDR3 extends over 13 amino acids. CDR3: CASAQGSNTEAFF. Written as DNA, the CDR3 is TGCGCCAGCGCGCAGGGATCGAACACTGAAGCTTTCTTT.

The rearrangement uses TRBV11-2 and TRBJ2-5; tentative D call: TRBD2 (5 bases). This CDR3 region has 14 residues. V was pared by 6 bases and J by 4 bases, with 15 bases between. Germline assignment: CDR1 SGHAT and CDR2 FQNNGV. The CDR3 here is CASRRVQVGETQYF. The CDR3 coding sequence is TGTGCCAGCAGGAGGGTCCAAGTTGGAGAGACCCAGTACTTC.

The CDR3: CASSRGINTEAFF. CDR3 coding DNA: TGTGCCAGCAGCCGGGGTATCAACACTGAAGCTTTCTTT. This chain joins TRBV9 and TRBJ1-1; D remains ambiguous. The CDR3 loop spans 13 amino acids. Germline values: CDR1 SGDLS, CDR2 YYNGEE. V was trimmed by 4 bases and J by 2 bases, leaving 9 bases between them.

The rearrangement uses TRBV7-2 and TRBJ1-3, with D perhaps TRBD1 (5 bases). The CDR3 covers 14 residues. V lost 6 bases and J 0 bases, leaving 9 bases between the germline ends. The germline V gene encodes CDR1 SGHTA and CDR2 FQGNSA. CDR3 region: CASSWTHSGNTIYF. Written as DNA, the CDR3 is TGTGCCAGCAGTTGGACACACTCTGGAAACACCATATATTTT.

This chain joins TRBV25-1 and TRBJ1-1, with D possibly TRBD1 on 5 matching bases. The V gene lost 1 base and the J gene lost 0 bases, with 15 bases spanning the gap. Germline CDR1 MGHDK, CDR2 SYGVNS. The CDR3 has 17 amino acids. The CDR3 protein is CASSELSFGHMNTEAFF. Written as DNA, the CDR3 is TGTGCCAGCAGTGAATTGAGTTTCGGACACATGAACACTGAAGCTTTCTTT.

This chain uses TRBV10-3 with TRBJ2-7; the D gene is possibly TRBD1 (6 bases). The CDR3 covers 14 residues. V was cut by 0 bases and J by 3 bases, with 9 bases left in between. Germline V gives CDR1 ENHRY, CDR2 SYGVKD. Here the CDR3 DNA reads TGTGCCATCAGTGAGTCGACAGGAGGCTACGAGCAGTACTTC. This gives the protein CAISESTGGYEQYF.

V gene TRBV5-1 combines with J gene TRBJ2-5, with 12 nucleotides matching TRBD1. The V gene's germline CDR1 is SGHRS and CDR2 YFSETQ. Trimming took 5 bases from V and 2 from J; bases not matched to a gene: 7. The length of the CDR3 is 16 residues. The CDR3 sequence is CASRGTGGYQQETQYF. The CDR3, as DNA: TGCGCCAGCAGAGGGACAGGGGGCTACCAACAAGAGACCCAGTACTTC.

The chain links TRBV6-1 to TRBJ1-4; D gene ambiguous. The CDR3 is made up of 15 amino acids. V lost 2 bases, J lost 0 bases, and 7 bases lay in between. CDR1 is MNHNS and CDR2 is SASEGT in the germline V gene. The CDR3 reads CASSEMIATNEKLFF. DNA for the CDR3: TGTGCCAGCAGTGAAATGATAGCAACTAATGAAAAACTGTTTTTT.

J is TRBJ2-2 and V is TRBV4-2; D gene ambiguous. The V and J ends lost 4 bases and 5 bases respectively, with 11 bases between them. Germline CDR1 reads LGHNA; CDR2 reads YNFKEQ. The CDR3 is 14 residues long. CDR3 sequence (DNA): TGTGCCAGCAGCCCACCAGCGAGGACCGGGGAGCTGTTTTTT. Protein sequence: CASSPPARTGELFF.

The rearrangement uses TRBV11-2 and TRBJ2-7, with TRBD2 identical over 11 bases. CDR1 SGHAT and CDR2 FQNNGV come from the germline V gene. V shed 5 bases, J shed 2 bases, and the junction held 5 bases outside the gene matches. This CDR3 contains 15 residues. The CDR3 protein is CASSRGLAATYEQYF. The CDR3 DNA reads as TGTGCCAGCAGCCGGGGACTAGCGGCCACCTACGAGCAGTACTTC.

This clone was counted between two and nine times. As DNA, the CDR3 is TGTGCCAGTGCCGGGGGATTGGGCACTGAAGCTTTCTTT. This codes for CASAGGLGTEAFF. The chain uses TRBV6-1 and TRBJ1-1; D is perhaps TRBD1 (5 bases). Germline V gene data show CDR1 as MNHNS and CDR2 as SASEGT. The V gene lost 9 bases and the J gene lost 4 bases, with 15 bases spanning the gap. This CDR3 spans 13 amino acids.

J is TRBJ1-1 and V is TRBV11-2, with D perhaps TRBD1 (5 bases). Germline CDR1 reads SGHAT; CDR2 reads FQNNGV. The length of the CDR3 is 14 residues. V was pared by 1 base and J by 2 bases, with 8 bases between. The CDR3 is CASSLGRANTEAFF. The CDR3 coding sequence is TGTGCCAGCAGCTTAGGCAGGGCCAACACTGAAGCTTTCTTT.

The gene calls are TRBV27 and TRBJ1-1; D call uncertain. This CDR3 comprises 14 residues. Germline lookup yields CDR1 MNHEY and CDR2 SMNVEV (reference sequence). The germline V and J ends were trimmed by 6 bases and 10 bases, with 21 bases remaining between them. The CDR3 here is CASSSQPTAGGAFF. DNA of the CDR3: TGTGCCAGCAGCTCCCAACCCACAGCCGGTGGAGCTTTCTTT.

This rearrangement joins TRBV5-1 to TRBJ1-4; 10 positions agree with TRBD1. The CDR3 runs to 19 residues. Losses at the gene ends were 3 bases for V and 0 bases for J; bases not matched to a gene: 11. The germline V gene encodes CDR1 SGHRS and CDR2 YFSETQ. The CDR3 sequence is CASSSRQGAPFATNEKLFF. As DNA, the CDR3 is TGCGCCAGCAGCTCACGACAGGGGGCCCCCTTCGCAACTAATGAAAAACTGTTTTTT.

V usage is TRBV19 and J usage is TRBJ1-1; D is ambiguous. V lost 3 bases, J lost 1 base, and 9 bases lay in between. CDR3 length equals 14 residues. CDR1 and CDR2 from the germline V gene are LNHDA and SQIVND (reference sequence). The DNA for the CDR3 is TGTGCCAGTAGTATTTCGGTAGCGAACACTGAAGCTTTCTTT. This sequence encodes CASSISVANTEAFF.

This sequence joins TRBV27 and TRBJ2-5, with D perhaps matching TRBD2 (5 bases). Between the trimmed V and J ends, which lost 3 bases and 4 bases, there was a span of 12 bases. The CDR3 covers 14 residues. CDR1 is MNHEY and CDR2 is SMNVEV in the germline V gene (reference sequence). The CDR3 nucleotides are TGTGCCAGCAGTTTTCAGCGGCCGGGAGAGACCCAGTACTTC. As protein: CASSFQRPGETQYF.

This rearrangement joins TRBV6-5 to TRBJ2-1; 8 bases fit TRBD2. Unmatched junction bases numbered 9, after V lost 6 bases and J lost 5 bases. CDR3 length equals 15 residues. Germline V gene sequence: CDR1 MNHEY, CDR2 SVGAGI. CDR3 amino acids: CASSYLLAGNNEQFF. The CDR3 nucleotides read TGTGCCAGCAGCTATCTTCTAGCGGGCAACAATGAGCAGTTCTTC.

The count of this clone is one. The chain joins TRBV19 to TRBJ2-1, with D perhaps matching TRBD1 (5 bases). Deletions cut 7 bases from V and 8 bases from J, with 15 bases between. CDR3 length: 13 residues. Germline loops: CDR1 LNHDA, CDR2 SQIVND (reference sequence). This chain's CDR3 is CASTHPLGHEQFF. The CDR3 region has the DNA TGTGCCAGTACCCACCCCTTGGGGCATGAGCAGTTCTTC.